Below are 30 T cell receptor beta chains sequenced from a single sample in a study of T cells in Graves' hyperthyroidism and ophthalmopathy. RNA transcripts provided the source from which TCR beta CDR3 regions were amplified. First-round RT-PCR of the TCR CDR3 relied on the HTBI primer set. TCRdb redid the calling of the multiplex PCR reads with MiXCR, one entry per CDR3 protein. This table has about 570,000 distinct CDR3 sequences, about 45% appearing once. What was sequenced was peripheral blood or thyroid tissue (not recorded which). The origin of the receptors is an adult woman with Graves' disease, either hyperthyroidism or ophthalmopathy (not recorded which).

The chain employs TRBV13 and TRBJ2-7, with D perhaps matching TRBD2 (5 bases). The CDR3 has 14 residues. V was shortened by 4 bases and J by 8 bases, with 18 bases between the two germline ends. The germline gives CDR1 PRHDT, CDR2 FYEKMQ (reference sequence). The CDR3 nucleotides read TGTGCCAGCAGCTCCCGGACTTCCTATACGCAGCAGTACTTC. It codes for CASSSRTSYTQQYF.

This clonotype was recorded many times. J is TRBJ2-7 and V is TRBV20-1; D perhaps matches TRBD2 (5 bases). The V end lost 4 bases, the J end lost 2 bases, and 15 bases lay between the germline ends. The CDR3 loop spans 14 amino acids. The germline V gene encodes CDR1 DFQATT and CDR2 SNEGSKA (reference sequence). CDR3: CSANTGKAAYEQYF. CDR3 coding DNA: TGCAGTGCTAATACCGGGAAAGCGGCCTACGAGCAGTACTTC.

The chain combines TRBV7-9 with TRBJ1-1; no clear D. With 2 bases removed from V and 10 bases from J, the gap between germline ends came to 14 bases. This CDR3 contains 13 residues. CDR1 and CDR2 from the germline V gene are SEHNR and FQNEAQ (reference sequence). CDR3 nucleotide sequence: TGTGCCAGCAGCTTATCGGTGACCGGGGTAGCTTTCTTT. Amino acid sequence: CASSLSVTGVAFF.

This clonotype has only a few counts. The junction does not match germline at one end; this may be a read error. The chain combines TRBV2 with TRBJ1-4, with D perhaps TRBD1 (5 bases). Germline CDR1 is SNHLY and CDR2 is FYNNEI. CDR3 size: 8 residues. The CDR3 loop is CASKIGTF. The CDR3 nucleotides are TGTGCCAGCAAGATCGGGACTTTT.

Many counts were recorded for this clonotype. The CDR3, as DNA: TGTGCCAGCAGCTTCGGGTCAGCAGGACTAACTGAAGCTTTCTTT. This encodes CASSFGSAGLTEAFF. The rearrangement joins TRBV7-9 to TRBJ1-1; no reliable D call. CDR3 length equals 15 residues. Germline-derived CDR1 and CDR2 are SEHNR and FQNEAQ (reference sequence). The germline V and J ends were trimmed by 3 bases and 5 bases, with 16 bases remaining between them.

CDR3 sequence: CASSPRTGQGSGANVLTF. CDR3 bases: TGTGCCAGCAGCCCACGAACGGGACAGGGCTCTGGGGCCAACGTCCTGACTTTC. V usage is TRBV7-3 and J usage is TRBJ2-6; the match to TRBD1 covers 9 bases. This CDR3 is 18 amino acids long. Looked up from germline, CDR1 is SGHTA and CDR2 is FQGTGA. With V trimmed by 5 bases and J by 0 bases, 8 bases remained unmatched.

This clonotype was seen repeatedly, ten times or more. This rearrangement joins TRBV29-1 to TRBJ2-2, with 8 bases that match TRBD1. Germline assignment: CDR1 SQVTM and CDR2 ANQGSEA. This CDR3 comprises 14 residues. V was clipped by 5 bases and J by 8 bases; unmatched bases: 10. For the CDR3, the DNA is TGCAGCGTTCAGGAAAACAGGGGGTCGGGGGAGCTGTTTTTT. This codes for CSVQENRGSGELFF.

This clonotype was seen repeatedly, ten times or more. The V and J genes are TRBV3-1 and TRBJ1-3, with D unresolved. Germline V gene data show CDR1 as LGHDT and CDR2 as YNNKEL (reference sequence). This CDR3 spans 14 amino acids. V was pared by 1 base and J by 4 bases, with 8 bases between. This CDR3 reads CASSQASRGNTIYF. In nucleotides, the CDR3 is TGTGCCAGCAGCCAAGCGAGCCGAGGAAACACCATATATTTT.

This clonotype was observed a handful of times. The chain couples TRBV15 to TRBJ2-5; D not certain. V was cut by 4 bases and J by 3 bases, with 3 bases left in between. CDR1 and CDR2 (germline): LNHNV, YYDKDF (reference sequence). There are 11 residues in the CDR3. For the CDR3, the DNA is TGTGCCACCAGCATCGAAGAGACCCAGTACTTC. As protein: CATSIEETQYF.

This clonotype was counted only a few times. The rearrangement joins TRBV9 to TRBJ2-7; D is undetermined. The germline CDR1 and CDR2 sequences are SGDLS and YYNGEE. The CDR3 sequence is 14 residues long. V dropped 1 base and J dropped 0 bases, with 8 bases sitting between them. The CDR3 DNA reads TGTGCCAGCAGCGTAAGTGTGAGCTCCTACGAGCAGTACTTC. It is translated as CASSVSVSSYEQYF.

Details on this clonotype: This may stem from a read error, because a much larger clone lies one nucleotide away. The CDR3 reads CAISEGQGELKQFF. The CDR3 region has the DNA TGTGCCATCAGTGAGGGACAGGGGGAACTTAAGCAGTTCTTC. The chain has TRBV10-3 and TRBJ2-1, with TRBD1 matching over 10 bases. V lost 2 bases, J lost 11 bases, and 6 bases stayed unmatched. The germline V gene has CDR1 ENHRY and CDR2 SYGVKD. This CDR3 is 14 amino acids long.

This clonotype was observed a handful of times. The chain couples TRBV10-2 to TRBJ2-7; TRBD1 matches 7 bases. The J segment lost 5 bases and the V segment lost 5 bases, leaving 12 bases of the junction unmatched. Germline-derived CDR1 and CDR2 are WSHSY and SAAADI. The CDR3 length is 15 residues. The CDR3 coding sequence is TGCGCCAGCAGTAGGACAGGTGTTGGTCTGGACGAGCAGTACTTC. Amino acid sequence: CASSRTGVGLDEQYF.

This clonotype was counted ten times or more. CDR3 sequence reads: CASSLLPRQGYEQYF. CDR3 DNA: TGTGCCAGCAGCTTATTACCGAGACAGGGCTACGAGCAGTACTTC. The chain is built from TRBV7-3 and TRBJ2-7; 7 bases are shared with TRBD1. This CDR3 has 15 amino acids. With 2 bases clipped from V and 3 bases from J, the junction kept 7 bases outside the gene matches. Germline assignment: CDR1 SGHTA and CDR2 FQGTGA.

The sample holds many counts of this clonotype. The chain is built from TRBV20-1 and TRBJ1-2; tentatively, D is TRBD1 (5 bases). Between the trimmed V and J ends, which lost 0 bases and 6 bases, there was a span of 8 bases. Germline CDR1 is DFQATT and CDR2 is SNEGSKA (reference sequence). There are 12 residues in the CDR3. CDR3 sequence reads: CSARDGTHGYTF. In DNA form, the CDR3 reads TGCAGTGCTAGAGATGGGACGCATGGCTACACCTTC.

The rearrangement joins TRBV2 to TRBJ1-2; D might be TRBD1 (6 bases). The CDR3 consists of 14 residues. V lost 4 bases, J lost 7 bases, and 16 bases lay in between. The germline V gene has CDR1 SNHLY and CDR2 FYNNEI. CDR3 coding DNA: TGTGCCAGCAGTGGCGACAGGTTTTCCTCTGGCTACACCTTC. Its translation: CASSGDRFSSGYTF.

The sample holds many counts of this clonotype. This chain connects TRBV6-5 to TRBJ1-5; 10 bases match TRBD1. There are 17 residues in the CDR3. The junction had 10 bases not matched to a gene; V was cut back by 8 bases and J by 0 bases. CDR1 and CDR2 (germline): MNHEY, SVGAGI. The CDR3 DNA is TGTGCCAGCCGGTCCGGGACAGGGGCTCCTAGCAATCAGCCCCAGCATTTT. Its translation: CASRSGTGAPSNQPQHF.

The V call is TRBV10-3, the J call TRBJ2-5; 7 nucleotides align to TRBD1. The CDR3 extends over 15 amino acids. Germline values: CDR1 ENHRY, CDR2 SYGVKD. V lost 0 bases, J lost 3 bases, and 4 bases stayed unmatched. The CDR3, as DNA: TGTGCCATCAGTGAGTCCCAGGGGACAGAAGAGACCCAGTACTTC. It is translated as CAISESQGTEETQYF.

The genes are TRBV7-9 and TRBJ1-2; perhaps TRBD1 as D (5 bases). With 5 bases removed from V and 2 bases from J, the gap between germline ends came to 18 bases. The CDR3 is 16 amino acids. Germline CDR1 SEHNR, CDR2 FQNEAQ (reference sequence). In DNA form, the CDR3 reads TGTGCCAGCAGCACTAACCAGGGAATCCTCAACTATGGCTACACCTTC. It specifies CASSTNQGILNYGYTF.

This clonotype was observed at least ten times. This chain connects TRBV7-2 to TRBJ1-4; a possible D gene is TRBD1 (5 bases). The CDR3 is 13 amino acids. Trimming removed 0 bases from V and 7 bases from J, with 6 bases in between. Germline CDR1 SGHTA, CDR2 FQGNSA. The DNA of the CDR3 is TGTGCCAGCAGCTTAGCAGGGGTTGAAAAACTGTTTTTT. It codes for CASSLAGVEKLFF.

This clonotype was seen a single time. Since a much larger clone is just one base distant, this may be a read error. The conserved phenylalanine or tryptophan normally closing the CDR3 is absent here, so this likely arose from a read error. The chain combines TRBV4-1 with TRBJ1-1; TRBD1 matches 8 bases. V trimming: 3 bases; J trimming: 5 bases; junction bases outside the gene matches: 8. Germline V gives CDR1 MGHRA, CDR2 YSYEKL. The CDR3 runs 15 residues. CDR3: CASSQEDREITEAFS. The CDR3 nucleotides are TGCGCCAGCAGCCAGGAGGACAGGGAAATAACTGAAGCTTTCTCT.

Ten or more counts support this clonotype. The V call is TRBV7-9, the J call TRBJ1-5, with TRBD1 matching over 7 bases. CDR1 is SEHNR and CDR2 is FQNEAQ in the germline V gene (reference sequence). There are 15 residues in the CDR3. Germline trimming cut 0 bases from V and 1 base from J; bases unmatched to any gene: 0. The CDR3 region is CASSLATGSNQPQHF. The CDR3 DNA reads as TGTGCCAGCAGCTTAGCGACAGGGAGCAATCAGCCCCAGCATTTT.

There are a few counts of this clonotype. The rearrangement links TRBV29-1 to TRBJ1-1; D remains unclear. V dropped 7 bases and J dropped 4 bases, with 10 bases sitting between them. This CDR3 has 11 amino acids. The germline V gene encodes CDR1 SQVTM and CDR2 ANQGSEA. The CDR3 sequence is CSAREATEAFF. Written as DNA, the CDR3 is TGCAGCGCTAGGGAGGCCACTGAAGCTTTCTTT.

This clonotype was recorded once. V usage is TRBV9 and J usage is TRBJ1-5; D is perhaps TRBD1 (5 bases). The length of the CDR3 is 14 residues. Germline lookup yields CDR1 SGDLS and CDR2 YYNGEE. V was pared by 3 bases and J by 6 bases, with 13 bases between. CDR3 protein: CASSARGGPQPQHF. Written as DNA, the CDR3 is TGTGCCAGCAGCGCCCGGGGCGGACCTCAGCCCCAGCATTTT.

This clonotype was recorded at least ten times. J is TRBJ2-5 and V is TRBV28; 7 bases agree with TRBD1. The CDR3 contains 14 residues. With V trimmed by 4 bases and J by 5 bases, 7 bases remained unmatched. CDR1 is MDHEN, CDR2 SYDVKM, per germline. CDR3 coding DNA: TGTGCCAGCAGTTCGGGACAGTCGCGGGAGACCCAGTACTTC. It yields the protein CASSSGQSRETQYF. The full variable domain, rest sourced from reference TRBV28 and TRBJ2-5, is DVKVTQSSRYLVKRTGEKVFLECVQDMDHENMFWYRQDPGLGLRLIYFSYDVKMKEKGDIPEGYSVSREKKERFSLILESASTNQTSMYLCASSSGQSRETQYFGPGTRLLVL.

V and J are TRBV11-2 and TRBJ2-7; D is unclear. CDR1 and CDR2 from the germline V gene are SGHAT and FQNNGV. The ends were cut back, 5 bases at V and 0 bases at J, with 14 bases in the middle. This CDR3 is 15 amino acids long. CDR3 loop: CASSRQEVSSYEQYF. The CDR3 DNA follows: TGTGCCAGCAGCCGCCAGGAAGTCAGCTCCTACGAGCAGTACTTC.

This clonotype was counted between two and nine times. The genes are TRBV4-1 and TRBJ2-7; D is possibly TRBD1 or TRBD2 (6 bases each). The germline CDR1 and CDR2 sequences are MGHRA and YSYEKL. The CDR3 spans 17 residues. The V gene lost 4 bases and the J gene lost 6 bases, with 25 bases spanning the gap. CDR3 nucleotides: TGCGCCAGCAGCCCCGGAGGGTTCCGGGACACGGCGGGCGAGCAGTACTTC. Translating gives CASSPGGFRDTAGEQYF.

This clonotype was counted between two and nine times. The chain links TRBV30 to TRBJ1-1; the match to TRBD1 covers 7 bases. The trim removed 3 bases at V and 0 bases at J, leaving 1 base unmatched. The CDR3 runs to 13 residues. Germline CDR1 reads GTSNPN; CDR2 reads SVGIG (reference sequence). The CDR3 loop reads CAWSRGMNTEAFF. CDR3 coding DNA: TGTGCCTGGAGCAGGGGGATGAACACTGAAGCTTTCTTT.

This clonotype has a count of ten or more. The chain uses TRBV20-1 and TRBJ2-7, with 11 positions matching TRBD1. Germline CDR1 is DFQATT and CDR2 is SNEGSKA (reference sequence). The CDR3 contains 13 residues. The V segment lost 6 bases and the J segment 6 bases; nucleotides outside the gene matches: 7. CDR3 sequence: CSAVGTGGSEQYF. The CDR3 region has the DNA TGCAGTGCCGTGGGGACAGGGGGTTCCGAGCAGTACTTC.

The J gene is TRBJ1-6, the V gene TRBV20-1; no reliable D call. The length of the CDR3 is 16 residues. Germline lookup yields CDR1 DFQATT and CDR2 SNEGSKA (reference sequence). V was pared by 3 bases and J by 6 bases, with 18 bases between. CDR3 sequence reads: CSASLPGPMLNSPLHF. The CDR3 DNA follows: TGCAGTGCTAGTCTCCCCGGGCCCATGCTTAATTCACCCCTCCACTTT.

This chain links TRBV9 with TRBJ1-1; a weak D match, TRBD1 (5 bases). The CDR3 covers 14 residues. Trimming left V 8 bases short and J 1 base short, with 15 bases between. Germline V gene data show CDR1 as SGDLS and CDR2 as YYNGEE. The CDR3 coding sequence is TGTGCCAGTGGCCAATTGGGGGGGAACACTGAAGCTTTCTTT. Protein sequence: CASGQLGGNTEAFF.